The entry that follows covers one T cell receptor beta chain sequence. This sample was included in a study of blood T cell repertoires in COVID-19. With V trimmed by 10 bases and J by 0 bases, 3 bases remained unmatched. The germline V gene encodes CDR1 ENHRY and CDR2 SYGVKD. The CDR3 consists of 13 residues. Per the original methods: For nucleated cells, counts were estimated from reference gene primer amplification. Using immunoSEQ multiplex PCR, the repertoire was profiled, and TCRdb retains in-frame clones only, with some absent. V, J and clone size are taken as reported in that table, and D and trimming were inferred from the DNA itself. The data show 75,000 to 100,000 clones, about 90% seen once.

The V call is TRBV10-3, the J call TRBJ2-5; 9 bases fit TRBD1. This clonotype was sampled from a human donor with acute or convalescent COVID-19. The donor label of this sample is uncertain. The sample consisted of peripheral blood. The CDR3 reads CATGQGNQETQYF. The CDR3 DNA reads as TGTGCCACTGGACAGGGGAACCAAGAGACCCAGTACTTC.